The text below deals with one T cell receptor (beta chain). The data stem from a study of T-cell reconstitution after alpha-beta-depleted transplantation in children. The TCRbeta library was prepared with unique molecular identifiers. TCRdb processed the PCR reads anew with MiXCR; each CDR3 protein has one entry. The sample includes about 690,000 distinct CDR3 sequences, about 15% of them seen just once. Trimming took 4 bases from V and 5 from J; bases not matched to a gene: 5. The CDR3 covers 14 residues. CDR1 SGHTA and CDR2 FQGNSA come from the germline V gene. The source is a human donor who donated a stem cell graft to a child with acute myeloid leukemia. The sample was PBMCs from the stem cell graft donor, taken from the stem cell graft. V usage is TRBV7-2 and J usage is TRBJ2-1; 7 bases are shared with TRBD2. The CDR3: CASSYSRGDNEQFF. As DNA, the CDR3 is TGTGCCAGCAGCTACTCCCGGGGGGACAATGAGCAGTTCTTC.